This T cell receptor (beta chain) was retrieved from a study of graft-versus-host responses after intestinal transplantation. About this clone: The target antigen is unknown.

The germline V gene has CDR1 WNHNN and CDR2 SYGVQD (reference sequence). V was cut by 4 bases and J by 5 bases, with 24 bases left in between. This CDR3 is built from 19 residues. Sequencing used immunoSEQ multiplex PCR; TCRdb keeps in-frame clones, though not all of them. The table records tens of thousands of clones, approximately 96% of them present only once. The chain carries TRBV10-1 and TRBJ2-6; D gene ambiguous. This TCR derives from a human donor who received an intestinal transplant. Specimen: unstimulated CD8+ T cells sorted from spleen or lymph node cells, collected before intestinal transplant. The CDR3: CASSAVSRIAQSRANVLTF. The CDR3 nucleotides read TGCGCCAGCAGTGCGGTGTCAAGGATCGCACAAAGTCGGGCCAACGTCCTGACTTTC.